What follows are 23 T cell receptor beta chains derived from one specimen sequenced in a study of shared clonotypes between healthy human individuals. Using immunoSEQ multiplex PCR, the repertoire was profiled, and TCRdb retains in-frame clones only, with some absent. Of over 2 million clones in the sample, over 85% were seen once. Sequencing used naive CD4+ T cells sorted from blood. The subset was: CD45RA+ positively selected. These receptors were obtained from a man aged 18-30 years in good health.

The chain uses TRBV29-1 and TRBJ2-2; tentatively, D is TRBD1 (6 bases). V dropped 6 bases and J dropped 6 bases, with 11 bases sitting between them. The CDR3 sequence is 12 residues long. The germline CDR1 and CDR2 sequences are SQVTM and ANQGSEA. This chain's CDR3 is CSVGQYAGELFF. As DNA, the CDR3 is TGCAGCGTCGGACAGTACGCCGGGGAGCTGTTTTTT.

This rearrangement joins TRBV7-8 to TRBJ2-3; D perhaps matches TRBD1 (5 bases). Germline CDR1 SGHVS, CDR2 FQNEAQ. V lost 6 bases, J lost 2 bases, and 12 bases lay in between. The length of the CDR3 is 14 residues. CDR3 in amino acids: CASSSSGPTDTQYF. As DNA, the CDR3 is TGTGCCAGCAGTTCCTCAGGGCCCACAGATACGCAGTATTTT. The variable domain in full, with the rest retrieved from reference TRBV7-8 and TRBJ2-3, is GAGVSQSPRYKVAKRGQDVALRCDPISGHVSLFWYQQALGQGPEFLTYFQNEAQLDKSGLPSDRFFAERPEGSVSTLKIQRTQQEDSAVYLCASSSSGPTDTQYFGPGTRLTVL.

This rearrangement joins TRBV6-6 to TRBJ1-2; a weak D match, TRBD1 (5 bases). The V and J ends lost 0 bases and 8 bases respectively, with 13 bases between them. Germline V gene lookup returns CDR1 MNHNY and CDR2 SVGAGI (reference sequence). The CDR3 sequence is 14 residues long. The CDR3 bases are TGTGCCAGCAGTTACTCGATGGGGACGTACGGCTACACCTTC. Its protein is CASSYSMGTYGYTF.

This chain links TRBV7-3 with TRBJ2-6; 8 nucleotides align to TRBD1. The ends lost 5 bases at V and 2 bases at J; junction bases unmatched: 5. Germline V gene lookup returns CDR1 SGHTA and CDR2 FQGTGA. The CDR3 spans 16 residues. The CDR3 coding sequence is TGTGCCAGCAGCACGCCAGGGGGCGCTGGGGCCAACGTCCTGACTTTC. Translating gives CASSTPGGAGANVLTF.

V is TRBV5-4 and J is TRBJ2-7, with 9 bases lining up with TRBD1. Looked up from germline, CDR1 is SGHNT and CDR2 is YYREEE (reference sequence). The CDR3 loop spans 16 amino acids. V trimming: 3 bases; J trimming: 1 base; junction bases outside the gene matches: 8. The CDR3 sequence: CASSSSMDRGSYEQYF. CDR3 nucleotide sequence: TGTGCCAGCAGCTCTTCGATGGACAGGGGATCCTACGAGCAGTACTTC.

CDR3 sequence (DNA): TGTGCCAGCAGCTTGGCGGCTAGCATATTATACAATGAGCAGTTCTTC. As protein: CASSLAASILYNEQFF. J is TRBJ2-1 and V is TRBV5-6; tentative D call: TRBD2 (5 bases). The V and J ends lost 0 bases and 4 bases respectively, with 14 bases between them. Germline V gene lookup returns CDR1 SGHDT and CDR2 YYEEEE. The CDR3 sequence is 16 residues long.

The chain links TRBV7-9 to TRBJ1-6, with D maybe TRBD1 (6 bases). V lost 4 bases to trimming and J lost 6 bases, with 10 bases between them. Per the germline V gene, CDR1 is SEHNR and CDR2 is FQNEAQ (reference sequence). The CDR3 runs to 14 residues. The CDR3 loop reads CASSWGGSNSPLHF. DNA for the CDR3: TGTGCCAGCAGCTGGGGGGGCTCTAATTCACCCCTCCACTTT.

A remark on this clone: Other DNA sequences in the sample encode the same CDR3. The chain uses TRBV5-4 and TRBJ2-3, with D maybe TRBD2 (6 bases). Germline V gene sequence: CDR1 SGHNT, CDR2 YYREEE (reference sequence). Deletions cut 0 bases from V and 1 base from J, with 9 bases between. The CDR3 runs 15 residues. The CDR3 loop is CASSLGGAGTDTQYF. Here the CDR3 DNA reads TGTGCCAGCAGCTTGGGCGGGGCCGGCACAGATACGCAGTATTTT.

The chain employs TRBV27 and TRBJ1-2; D gene uncertain. Germline lookup yields CDR1 MNHEY and CDR2 SMNVEV (reference sequence). The CDR3 runs to 12 residues. Trimming stripped 7 bases from V and 8 bases from J, with 14 bases between. The CDR3 DNA is TGTGCCAGCAAAGGACCGTCCGGGGGCTACACCTTC. Residues: CASKGPSGGYTF.

With regard to this clone: Other DNA variants within this sample encode the same CDR3. The chain is built from TRBV5-8 and TRBJ1-6; 10 bases are shared with TRBD1. V lost 4 bases to trimming and J lost 7 bases; unmatched junction nucleotides: 2. The CDR3 runs to 14 residues. Germline CDR1 SGHTS, CDR2 YDEGEE. The CDR3 DNA reads as TGTGCCAGCAGCGGGACAGGGGTCAATTCACCCCTCCACTTT. Translation: CASSGTGVNSPLHF.

The V call is TRBV5-6, the J call TRBJ2-7; D gene uncertain. The CDR3 spans 15 residues. CDR1 is SGHDT and CDR2 is YYEEEE in the germline V gene. Between the trimmed V and J ends, which lost 0 bases and 3 bases, there was a span of 13 bases. CDR3 amino acids: CASSLAGDNHYEQYF. CDR3 DNA sequence: TGTGCCAGCAGCTTGGCCGGCGACAACCACTACGAGCAGTACTTC.

V is TRBV6-1 and J is TRBJ1-2; D is perhaps TRBD1 (6 bases). The CDR3 has 14 amino acids. V was clipped by 6 bases and J by 6 bases, with 17 bases between them. Looked up from germline, CDR1 is MNHNS and CDR2 is SASEGT. In DNA form, the CDR3 reads TGTGCCAGCAGGTCGACAGGATCTCTGCATGGCTACACCTTC. Protein sequence: CASRSTGSLHGYTF.

The rearrangement links TRBV30 to TRBJ2-3; D uncertain. Per the germline V gene, CDR1 is GTSNPN and CDR2 is SVGIG (reference sequence). The CDR3 is made up of 13 amino acids. V lost 0 bases, J lost 2 bases, and 6 bases lay in between. The CDR3 protein is CAWSVRNTDTQYF. The CDR3 bases are TGTGCCTGGAGTGTACGTAACACAGATACGCAGTATTTT.

The gene calls are TRBV21-1 and TRBJ1-5; the listed D gene, TRBD1, was not tested against the DNA. TRBV21-1 is marked as a pseudogene. The CDR3 sequence is 16 residues long. As DNA, the CDR3 is TGTGCCAGGAGAGACGGAAGGGGTTTTAGCAATCAGCCCCAGCATTTT. It is translated as CARRDGRGFSNQPQHF.

This clone showed up just once. It may be a read error: a sequence one base away is much more abundant. The chain uses TRBV10-2 and TRBJ2-7, with 8 bases matching TRBD2. Per the germline V gene, CDR1 is WSHSY and CDR2 is SAAADI. The CDR3 is made up of 14 amino acids. Here the CDR3 DNA reads TGCGTCAGCAGTGACCCGGGCGGGGGGAACGAGCAGTACTTC. This sequence encodes CVSSDPGGGNEQYF.

The DNA of the CDR3 is TGTGCCAGCAGTCCTGGACTAGCGGGAGGAAACGAGCAGTACTTC. It specifies CASSPGLAGGNEQYF. The genes are TRBV6-1 and TRBJ2-7; 14 bases are a match to TRBD2. CDR1 MNHNS and CDR2 SASEGT come from the germline V gene. The CDR3 sequence is 15 residues long. V was pared by 5 bases and J by 5 bases, with 5 bases of the junction left unmatched.

The chain is built from TRBV19 and TRBJ1-2, with 7 bases identical to TRBD1. The J segment lost 8 bases and the V segment lost 3 bases, leaving 6 bases of the junction unmatched. The CDR3 extends over 13 amino acids. The germline gives CDR1 LNHDA, CDR2 SQIVND (reference sequence). DNA of the CDR3: TGTGCCAGTAGTATGGACAGGTTGCGCGGCTACACCTTC. As protein: CASSMDRLRGYTF.

The chain combines TRBV30 with TRBJ1-1; possible D gene TRBD1, 5 bases. Germline V gene data show CDR1 as GTSNPN and CDR2 as SVGIG (reference sequence). V was cut by 0 bases and J by 11 bases, with 13 bases left in between. CDR3 size: 12 residues. The CDR3 here is CAWSVLGAKAFF. The CDR3 region has the DNA TGTGCCTGGAGTGTACTCGGGGCCAAGGCTTTCTTT.

J is TRBJ2-7 and V is TRBV7-2; maybe TRBD2 (6 bases). Trimming cost V 0 bases and J 2 bases, with 17 bases left between them. The CDR3 has 17 residues. Per the germline V gene, CDR1 is SGHTA and CDR2 is FQGNSA. CDR3 amino acids: CASSLALVGGSPYEQYF. In DNA form, the CDR3 reads TGTGCCAGCAGCTTAGCGCTGGTGGGAGGCTCCCCCTACGAGCAGTACTTC.

The V and J genes are TRBV7-2 and TRBJ1-1; no firm D call. CDR1 and CDR2 (germline): SGHTA, FQGNSA. This CDR3 spans 13 amino acids. V was clipped by 6 bases and J by 4 bases, with 12 bases between them. The CDR3 is CASSIHMSTEAFF. The DNA for the CDR3 is TGTGCCAGCAGTATCCATATGTCCACTGAAGCTTTCTTT.

This rearrangement joins TRBV6-6 to TRBJ2-5; D uncertain. The CDR3 runs to 14 residues. With 4 bases removed from V and 0 bases from J, the gap between germline ends came to 9 bases. Germline V CDR1 and CDR2: MNHNY, SVGAGI (reference sequence). The CDR3 sequence: CASSSKGYQETQYF. DNA of the CDR3: TGTGCCAGCAGTTCCAAAGGGTACCAAGAGACCCAGTACTTC.

Comments on this clone: Other DNA sequences of this sample code for an identical CDR3. This chain connects TRBV11-2 to TRBJ2-5; D not certain. Looked up from germline, CDR1 is SGHAT and CDR2 is FQNNGV. This CDR3 spans 13 amino acids. Between the trimmed V and J ends, which lost 3 bases and 2 bases, there was a span of 7 bases. The chain's CDR3 is CASSFLWQETQYF. CDR3 bases: TGTGCCAGCAGCTTCTTGTGGCAAGAGACCCAGTACTTC.

The V and J genes are TRBV12-2 and TRBJ2-4; the D call in the table, TRBD1, was not verified against the DNA. TRBV12-2 is a pseudogene segment. The CDR3 is 18 amino acids. CDR3 residues: CASRLRDRGLRGGNIQYF. As DNA, the CDR3 is TGTGCAAGTCGCTTACGGGACAGGGGGCTCCGGGGAGGGAACATTCAGTACTTC.